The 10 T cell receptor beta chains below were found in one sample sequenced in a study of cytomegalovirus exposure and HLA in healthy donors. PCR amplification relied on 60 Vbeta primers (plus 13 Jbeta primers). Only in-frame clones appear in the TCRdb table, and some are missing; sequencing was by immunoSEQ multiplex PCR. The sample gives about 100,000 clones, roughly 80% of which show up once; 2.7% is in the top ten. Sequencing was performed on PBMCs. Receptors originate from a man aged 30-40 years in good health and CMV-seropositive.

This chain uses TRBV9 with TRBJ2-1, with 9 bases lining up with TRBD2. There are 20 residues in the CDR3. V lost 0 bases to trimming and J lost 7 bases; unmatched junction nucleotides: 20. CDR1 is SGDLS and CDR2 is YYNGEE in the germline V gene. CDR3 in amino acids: CASSVERDLQWTSVVNEQFF. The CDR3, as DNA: TGTGCCAGCAGCGTAGAGAGGGATCTCCAATGGACTAGCGTGGTGAATGAGCAGTTCTTC.

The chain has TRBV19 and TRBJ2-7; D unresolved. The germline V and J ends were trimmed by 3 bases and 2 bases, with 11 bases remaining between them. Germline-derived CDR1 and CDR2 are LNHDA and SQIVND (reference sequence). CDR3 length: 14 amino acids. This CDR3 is CASSIFSMAYEQYF. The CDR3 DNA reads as TGTGCCAGTAGTATCTTTAGCATGGCCTACGAGCAGTACTTC.

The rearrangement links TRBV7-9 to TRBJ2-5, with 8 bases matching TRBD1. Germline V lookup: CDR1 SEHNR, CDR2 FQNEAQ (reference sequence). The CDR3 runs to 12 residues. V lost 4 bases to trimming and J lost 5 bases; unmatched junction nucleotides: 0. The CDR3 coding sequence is TGTGCCAGCAGCTACAGGGGGGAGACCCAGTACTTC. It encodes CASSYRGETQYF.

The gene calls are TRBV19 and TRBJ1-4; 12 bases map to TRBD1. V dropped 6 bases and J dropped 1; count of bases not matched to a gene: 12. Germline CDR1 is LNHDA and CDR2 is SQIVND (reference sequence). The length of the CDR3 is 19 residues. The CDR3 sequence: CASSFAGQGALGTNEKLFF. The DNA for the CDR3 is TGTGCCAGTAGCTTCGCGGGACAGGGGGCCCTAGGAACTAATGAAAAACTGTTTTTT. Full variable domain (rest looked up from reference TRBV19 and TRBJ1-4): DGGITQSPKYLFRKEGQNVTLSCEQNLNHDAMYWYRQDPGQGLRLIYYSQIVNDFQKGDIAEGYSVSREKKESFPLTVTSAQKNPTAFYLCASSFAGQGALGTNEKLFFGSGTQLSVL.

The CDR3 bases are TGTGCCAGCAGACGAACTCTAAGTCAAGAGACCCAGTACTTC. Its translation: CASRRTLSQETQYF. V usage is TRBV6-5 and J usage is TRBJ2-5; no clear D. From germline, CDR1 is MNHEY and CDR2 SVGAGI. V lost 6 bases and J 2 bases, leaving 13 bases between the germline ends. This CDR3 region has 14 residues.

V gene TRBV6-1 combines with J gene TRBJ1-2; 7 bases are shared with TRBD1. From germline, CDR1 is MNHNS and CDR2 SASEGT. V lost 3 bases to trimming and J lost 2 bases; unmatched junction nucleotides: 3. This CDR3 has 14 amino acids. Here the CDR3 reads CASSDPTGNYGYTF. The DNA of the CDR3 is TGTGCCAGCAGTGACCCGACAGGGAACTATGGCTACACCTTC.

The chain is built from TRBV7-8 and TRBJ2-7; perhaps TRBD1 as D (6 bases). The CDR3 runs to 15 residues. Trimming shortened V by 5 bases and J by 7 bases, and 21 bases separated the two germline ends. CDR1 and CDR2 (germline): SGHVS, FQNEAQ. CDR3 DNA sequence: TGTGCCAGCAGCGCACCAGTCGGGGACACACGGGAGCAGTACTTC. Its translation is CASSAPVGDTREQYF.

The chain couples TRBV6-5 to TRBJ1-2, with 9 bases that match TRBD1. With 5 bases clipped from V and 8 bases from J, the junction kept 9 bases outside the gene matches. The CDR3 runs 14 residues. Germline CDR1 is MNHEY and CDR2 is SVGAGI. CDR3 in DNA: TGTGCCAGCAGTAAGACAGGGGGTACAGAAGGCTACACCTTC. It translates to CASSKTGGTEGYTF.

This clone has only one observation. The CDR3 DNA reads as TGTGCCAGCTCATTGGGACAGCAAAACACTGAAGCTTTCTTT. Translation gives CASSLGQQNTEAFF. The chain couples TRBV18 to TRBJ1-1; 7 bases fit TRBD1. V shed 5 bases and J 2 bases; nucleotides not matched to a gene: 5. In germline, CDR1 is KGHSH, CDR2 LQKENI. This CDR3 is built from 14 residues.

CDR3 nucleotides: TGCGCCAGCAGCTTGGGGACTAGCGGGGGGGCTCTGGGAGATACGCAGTATTTT. This encodes CASSLGTSGGALGDTQYF. The chain links TRBV5-1 to TRBJ2-3; 15 positions agree with TRBD2. Germline loops: CDR1 SGHRS, CDR2 YFSETQ. The CDR3 sequence is 18 residues long. Trimming cost V 0 bases and J 5 bases; bases outside gene matches: 7. Combining the CDR3 with reference TRBV5-1 and TRBJ2-3 gives the whole variable domain KAGVTQTPRYLIKTRGQQVTLSCSPISGHRSVSWYQQTPGQGLQFLFEYFSETQRNKGNFPGRFSGRQFSNSRSEMNVSTLELGDSALYLCASSLGTSGGALGDTQYFGPGTRLTVL.